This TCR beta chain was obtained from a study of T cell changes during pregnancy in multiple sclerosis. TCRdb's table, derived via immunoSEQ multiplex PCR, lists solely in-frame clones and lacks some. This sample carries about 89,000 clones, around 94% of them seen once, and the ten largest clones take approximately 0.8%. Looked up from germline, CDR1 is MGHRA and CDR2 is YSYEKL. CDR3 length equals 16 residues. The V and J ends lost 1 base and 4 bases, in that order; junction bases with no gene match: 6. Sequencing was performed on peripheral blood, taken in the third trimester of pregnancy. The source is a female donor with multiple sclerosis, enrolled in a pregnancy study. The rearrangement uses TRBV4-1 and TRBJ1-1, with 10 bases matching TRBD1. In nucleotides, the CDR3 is TGCGCCAGCAGCCAAGGACAGGGGGCGCTGGGCACTGAAGCTTTCTTT. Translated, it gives CASSQGQGALGTEAFF.